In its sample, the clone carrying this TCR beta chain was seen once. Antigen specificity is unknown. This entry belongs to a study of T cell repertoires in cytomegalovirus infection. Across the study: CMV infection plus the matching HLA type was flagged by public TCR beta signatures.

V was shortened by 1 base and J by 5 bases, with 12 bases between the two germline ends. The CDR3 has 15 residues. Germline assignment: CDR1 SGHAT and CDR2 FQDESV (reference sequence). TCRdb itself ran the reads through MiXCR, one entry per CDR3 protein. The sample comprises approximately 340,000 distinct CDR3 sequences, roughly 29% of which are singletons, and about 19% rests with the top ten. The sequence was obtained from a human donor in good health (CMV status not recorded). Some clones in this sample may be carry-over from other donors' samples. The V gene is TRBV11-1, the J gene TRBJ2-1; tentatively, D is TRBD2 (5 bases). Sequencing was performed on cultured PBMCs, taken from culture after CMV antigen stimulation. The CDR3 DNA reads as TGTGCCAGCAGCTTAGGTGGAATCGGGGACAATGAGCAGTTCTTC. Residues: CASSLGGIGDNEQFF.